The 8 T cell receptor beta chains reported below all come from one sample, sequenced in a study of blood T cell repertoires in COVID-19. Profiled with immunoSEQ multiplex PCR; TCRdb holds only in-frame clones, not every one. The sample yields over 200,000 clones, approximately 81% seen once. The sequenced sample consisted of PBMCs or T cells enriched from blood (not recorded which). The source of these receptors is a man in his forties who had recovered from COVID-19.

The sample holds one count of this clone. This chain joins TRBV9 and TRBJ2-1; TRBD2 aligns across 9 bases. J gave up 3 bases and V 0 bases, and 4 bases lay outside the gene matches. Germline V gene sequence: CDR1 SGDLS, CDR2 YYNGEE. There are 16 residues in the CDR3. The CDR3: CASSVDLREGYNEQFF. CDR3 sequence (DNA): TGTGCCAGCAGCGTAGATCTGCGGGAGGGCTACAATGAGCAGTTCTTC.

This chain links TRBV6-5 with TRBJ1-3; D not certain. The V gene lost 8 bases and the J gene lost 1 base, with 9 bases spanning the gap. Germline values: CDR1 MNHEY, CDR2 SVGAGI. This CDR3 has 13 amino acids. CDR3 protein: CASRRESGNTIYF. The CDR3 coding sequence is TGTGCCAGCCGGAGGGAGTCTGGAAACACCATATATTTT.

CDR3 region: CASSGTGIFKEKLFF. As DNA, the CDR3 is TGTGCCAGCAGTGGGACAGGGATATTTAAGGAAAAACTGTTTTTT. This chain uses TRBV2 with TRBJ1-4, with 8 bases lining up with TRBD1. This CDR3 is built from 15 residues. From germline, CDR1 is SNHLY and CDR2 FYNNEI. Trimming cost V 4 bases and J 8 bases; bases outside gene matches: 9.

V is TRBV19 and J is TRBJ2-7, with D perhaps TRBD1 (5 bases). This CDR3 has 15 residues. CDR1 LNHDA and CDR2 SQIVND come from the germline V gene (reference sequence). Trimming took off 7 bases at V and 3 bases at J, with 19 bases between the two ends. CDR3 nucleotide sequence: TGTGCCAGTACCAAAGGGGCAGGCCGCTACTACGAGCAGTACTTC. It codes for CASTKGAGRYYEQYF. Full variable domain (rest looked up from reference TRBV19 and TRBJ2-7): DGGITQSPKYLFRKEGQNVTLSCEQNLNHDAMYWYRQDPGQGLRLIYYSQIVNDFQKGDIAEGYSVSREKKESFPLTVTSAQKNPTAFYLCASTKGAGRYYEQYFGPGTRLTVT.

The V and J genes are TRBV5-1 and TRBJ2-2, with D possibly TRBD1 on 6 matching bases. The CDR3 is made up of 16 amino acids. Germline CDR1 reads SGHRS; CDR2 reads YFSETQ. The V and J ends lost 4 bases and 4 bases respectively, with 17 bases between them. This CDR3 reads CASSQWDTMATGELFF. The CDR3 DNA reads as TGCGCCAGCAGCCAATGGGACACCATGGCCACCGGGGAGCTGTTTTTT. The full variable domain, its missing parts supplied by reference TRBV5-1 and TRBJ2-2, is KAGVTQTPRYLIKTRGQQVTLSCSPISGHRSVSWYQQTPGQGLQFLFEYFSETQRNKGNFPGRFSGRQFSNSRSEMNVSTLELGDSALYLCASSQWDTMATGELFFGEGSRLTVL.

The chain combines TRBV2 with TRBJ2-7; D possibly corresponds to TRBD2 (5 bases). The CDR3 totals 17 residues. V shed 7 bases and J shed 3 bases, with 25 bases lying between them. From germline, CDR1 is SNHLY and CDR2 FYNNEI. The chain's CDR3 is CASITGLWAMRNYEQYF. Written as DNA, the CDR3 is TGTGCCAGCATTACCGGACTCTGGGCGATGAGGAACTACGAGCAGTACTTC.

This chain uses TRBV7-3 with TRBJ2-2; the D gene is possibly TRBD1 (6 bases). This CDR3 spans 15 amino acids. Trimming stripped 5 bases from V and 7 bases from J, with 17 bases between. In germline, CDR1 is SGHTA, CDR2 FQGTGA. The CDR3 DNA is TGTGCCAGCAGCCTCGGGGCAGGGGATCGCGGGGAGCTGTTTTTT. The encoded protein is CASSLGAGDRGELFF.

The CDR3 nucleotides are TGTGCCAGCAGCTCGGGGTTCTCTGGAAACACCATATATTTT. This encodes CASSSGFSGNTIYF. The chain recombines TRBV9 with TRBJ1-3; no clear D. The germline V and J ends were trimmed by 4 bases and 0 bases, with 8 bases remaining between them. This CDR3 is 14 amino acids long. Germline CDR1 SGDLS, CDR2 YYNGEE.